These 17 T cell receptor beta chains came from one sample sequenced in a study of Graves' ophthalmopathy and Graves' hyperthyroidism. Investigators amplified TCR beta CDR3 regions from RNA transcripts. After a first-round RT-PCR with HTBI primers, a second-round multiplex PCR was run. TCRdb itself ran the multiplex PCR reads through MiXCR, one entry per CDR3 protein. The data contain about 170,000 distinct CDR3 sequences, less than 45% of them singletons. Sequencing input: peripheral blood. The source is a middle-aged woman with Graves' ophthalmopathy.

The chain combines TRBV28 with TRBJ2-5; D perhaps matches TRBD1 (6 bases). Germline CDR1 MDHEN, CDR2 SYDVKM. This CDR3 spans 13 amino acids. V shed 6 bases and J shed 5 bases, with 13 bases lying between them. The CDR3 protein is CASSLGHLETQYF. Here the CDR3 DNA reads TGTGCCAGCAGCCTGGGACATCTGGAGACCCAGTACTTC. The full variable domain, completed using reference TRBV28 and TRBJ2-5, is DVKVTQSSRYLVKRTGEKVFLECVQDMDHENMFWYRQDPGLGLRLIYFSYDVKMKEKGDIPEGYSVSREKKERFSLILESASTNQTSMYLCASSLGHLETQYFGPGTRLLVL.

In this sample, this clonotype turned up many times. The chain is built from TRBV4-1 and TRBJ2-2; 15 bases map to TRBD2. V trimming: 4 bases; J trimming: 4 bases; junction bases outside the gene matches: 4. The CDR3 has 17 amino acids. Germline V gene sequence: CDR1 MGHRA, CDR2 YSYEKL. CDR3 amino acids: CASSLGLAGGGTGELFF. The CDR3 DNA sequence: TGCGCCAGCAGCCTGGGACTAGCGGGAGGCGGCACCGGGGAGCTGTTTTTT.

The V and J genes are TRBV6-2 or TRBV6-3 and TRBJ2-5, with D perhaps being TRBD1 or TRBD2 (5 bases each). This CDR3 region has 15 residues. Trimming took 7 bases from V and 1 from J, leaving 16 bases between them. Per germline, CDR1 MNHEY and CDR2 SVGEGT. This chain's CDR3 is CASIGMGTPQETQYF. CDR3 DNA sequence: TGTGCCAGCATTGGGATGGGGACCCCCCAAGAGACCCAGTACTTC.

The chain combines TRBV27 with TRBJ1-2; D unresolved. The V and J ends lost 0 bases and 0 bases respectively, with 8 bases between them. The CDR3 totals 15 residues. Looked up from germline, CDR1 is MNHEY and CDR2 is SMNVEV (reference sequence). The CDR3 loop is CASSLSSVANYGYTF. As DNA, the CDR3 is TGTGCCAGCAGTTTATCGTCTGTAGCTAACTATGGCTACACCTTC.

The J gene is TRBJ2-4, the V gene TRBV29-1; D tentatively fits TRBD1 or TRBD2 (5 bases each). This CDR3 has 14 amino acids. The ends were cut back, 4 bases at V and 3 bases at J, with 13 bases in the middle. From germline, CDR1 is SQVTM and CDR2 ANQGSEA. The CDR3, as DNA: TGCAGCGTTGGGGGCTCGGGATTCAAAAACATTCAGTACTTC. This translates into CSVGGSGFKNIQYF.

This clonotype was seen ten or more times. The chain carries TRBV6-1 and TRBJ2-7; D is possibly TRBD2 (6 bases). Trimming stripped 9 bases from V and 1 base from J, with 16 bases between. CDR1 MNHNS and CDR2 SASEGT come from the germline V gene. This CDR3 is built from 14 residues. The CDR3: CASSREILSYEQYF. In DNA form, the CDR3 reads TGTGCCAGTTCACGGGAGATTCTTTCCTACGAGCAGTACTTC.

J is TRBJ2-7 and V is TRBV28; perhaps D is TRBD1 or TRBD2 (7 bases each). The CDR3 totals 15 residues. CDR1 is MDHEN, CDR2 SYDVKM, per germline. V was shortened by 4 bases and J by 6 bases, with 19 bases between the two germline ends. CDR3 DNA sequence: TGTGCCAGCAGTTCAACAGGGGAGGGGAGCCTCGAGCAGTACTTC. Its translation: CASSSTGEGSLEQYF.

At least ten counts were recorded for this clonotype. The chain has TRBV12-5 and TRBJ1-2, with D uncertain. This CDR3 spans 13 amino acids. The germline CDR1 and CDR2 sequences are LGHNT and FRNRAP. Trimming left V 0 bases short and J 4 bases short, with 6 bases between. This CDR3 is CASGLVGLYGYTF. CDR3 nucleotides: TGTGCTAGTGGTTTGGTAGGGCTCTATGGCTACACCTTC.

CDR3 in DNA: TGTGCCAGCAGTCCCGCCCAGGACTCTAAGACCCAGTACTTC. This translates into CASSPAQDSKTQYF. The V gene is TRBV12-3 or TRBV12-4, the J gene TRBJ2-5, with D perhaps TRBD2 (5 bases). V dropped 5 bases and J dropped 6 bases, with 16 bases sitting between them. There are 14 residues in the CDR3.

The rearrangement links TRBV7-2 to TRBJ2-7, with a weak D call TRBD1 (5 bases). Germline assignment: CDR1 SGHTA and CDR2 FQGNSA. V lost 5 bases, J lost 2 bases, and 16 bases lay in between. This CDR3 region has 15 residues. The CDR3 sequence: CASSPDWGGTYEQYF. CDR3 in DNA: TGTGCCAGCAGCCCAGATTGGGGCGGAACCTACGAGCAGTACTTC.

This clonotype was found many times. The chain couples TRBV2 to TRBJ2-6; D is ambiguous. V was trimmed by 7 bases and J by 2 bases, leaving 6 bases between them. In germline, CDR1 is SNHLY, CDR2 FYNNEI. The CDR3 totals 13 residues. The CDR3 protein is CASTRPGANVLTF. CDR3 nucleotides: TGTGCCAGCACGCGACCTGGGGCCAACGTCCTGACTTTC.

The V and J genes are TRBV12-3 or TRBV12-4 and TRBJ2-7; D unresolved. This CDR3 is built from 17 residues. V lost 5 bases and J lost 2, with 22 bases in between. The DNA for the CDR3 is TGTGCCAGCAGTCCACGGTCGACTGGCGGCCCCACCTACGAGCAGTACTTC. Residues: CASSPRSTGGPTYEQYF.

This clonotype has at least ten counts. The chain is built from TRBV20-1 and TRBJ2-7; perhaps TRBD2 as D (5 bases). V was shortened by 1 base and J by 0 bases, with 10 bases between the two germline ends. CDR3 length equals 14 residues. CDR1 DFQATT and CDR2 SNEGSKA come from the germline V gene (reference sequence). CDR3 sequence: CSARVTDFSYEQYF. Here the CDR3 DNA reads TGCAGTGCTAGAGTTACGGACTTCTCCTACGAGCAGTACTTC.

The J gene is TRBJ1-3, the V gene TRBV29-1; a possible D gene is TRBD1 (5 bases). The CDR3 has 15 residues. Germline-derived CDR1 and CDR2 are SQVTM and ANQGSEA. The V and J ends lost 2 bases and 3 bases respectively, with 14 bases between them. The CDR3 bases are TGCAGCGTTGAACTGGTCCGGGGGAATGGAAACACCATATATTTT. Translated: CSVELVRGNGNTIYF.

At least ten counts were recorded for this clonotype. The CDR3 DNA is TGTGCCAGCAGTCCCGGACAGCTCGGGGAGCTGTTTTTT. Protein: CASSPGQLGELFF. The chain is built from TRBV12-3 or TRBV12-4 and TRBJ2-2, with TRBD1 as a possible D gene (6 bases). This CDR3 is 13 amino acids long. V dropped 5 bases and J dropped 7 bases, with 11 bases sitting between them.

This clonotype was detected many times. This chain joins TRBV6-2 or TRBV6-3 and TRBJ1-3; D is possibly TRBD1 (5 bases). V was trimmed by 6 bases and J by 1 base, leaving 13 bases between them. CDR1 MNHEY and CDR2 SVGEGT come from the germline V gene. The CDR3 loop spans 15 amino acids. CDR3 in amino acids: CASRPGSGSGNTIYF. The CDR3 bases are TGTGCCAGCAGGCCAGGGTCTGGATCTGGAAACACCATATATTTT.

This clonotype has at least ten counts. The chain is built from TRBV12-5 and TRBJ2-5; D uncertain. Germline lookup yields CDR1 LGHNT and CDR2 FRNRAP. This CDR3 region has 11 residues. Trimming removed 7 bases at V and 2 bases at J, with 5 bases between. CDR3 amino acids: CASAEQETQYF. Here the CDR3 DNA reads TGTGCTAGTGCGGAGCAAGAGACCCAGTACTTC.